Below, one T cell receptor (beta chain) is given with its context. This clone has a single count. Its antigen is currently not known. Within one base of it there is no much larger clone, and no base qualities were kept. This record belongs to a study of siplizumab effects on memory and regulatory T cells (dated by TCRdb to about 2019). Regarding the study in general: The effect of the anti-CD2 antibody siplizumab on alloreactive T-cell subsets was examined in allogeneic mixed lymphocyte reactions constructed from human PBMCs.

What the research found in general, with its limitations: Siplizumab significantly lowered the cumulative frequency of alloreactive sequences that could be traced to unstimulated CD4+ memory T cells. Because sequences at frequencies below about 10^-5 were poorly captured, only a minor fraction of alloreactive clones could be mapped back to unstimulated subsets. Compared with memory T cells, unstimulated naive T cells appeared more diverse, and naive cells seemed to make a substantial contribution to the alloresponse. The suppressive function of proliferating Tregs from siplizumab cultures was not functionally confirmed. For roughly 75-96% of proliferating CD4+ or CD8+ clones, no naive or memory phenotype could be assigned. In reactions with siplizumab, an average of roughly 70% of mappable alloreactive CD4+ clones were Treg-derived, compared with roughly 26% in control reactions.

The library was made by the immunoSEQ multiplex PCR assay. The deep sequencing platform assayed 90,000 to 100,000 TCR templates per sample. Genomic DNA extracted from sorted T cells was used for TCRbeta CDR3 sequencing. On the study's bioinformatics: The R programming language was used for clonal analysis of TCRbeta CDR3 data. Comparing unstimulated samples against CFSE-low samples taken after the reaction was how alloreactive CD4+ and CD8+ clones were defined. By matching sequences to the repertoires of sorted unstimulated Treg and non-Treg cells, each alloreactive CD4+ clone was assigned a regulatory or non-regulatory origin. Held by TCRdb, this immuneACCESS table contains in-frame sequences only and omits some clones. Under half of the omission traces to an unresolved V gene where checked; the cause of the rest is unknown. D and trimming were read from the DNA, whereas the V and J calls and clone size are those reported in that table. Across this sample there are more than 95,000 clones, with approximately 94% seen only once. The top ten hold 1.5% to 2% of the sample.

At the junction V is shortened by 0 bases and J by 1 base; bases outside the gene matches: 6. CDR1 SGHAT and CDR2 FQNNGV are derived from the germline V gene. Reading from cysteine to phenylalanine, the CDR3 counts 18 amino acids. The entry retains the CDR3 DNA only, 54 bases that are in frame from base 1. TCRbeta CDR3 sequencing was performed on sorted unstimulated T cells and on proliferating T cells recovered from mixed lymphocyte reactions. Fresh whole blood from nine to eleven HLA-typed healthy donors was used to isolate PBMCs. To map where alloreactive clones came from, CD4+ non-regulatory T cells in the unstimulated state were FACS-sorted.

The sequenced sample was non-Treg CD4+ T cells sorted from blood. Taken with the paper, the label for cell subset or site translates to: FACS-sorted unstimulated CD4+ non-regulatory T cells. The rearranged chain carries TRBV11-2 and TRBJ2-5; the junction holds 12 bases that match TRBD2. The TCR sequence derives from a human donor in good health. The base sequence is TGTGCCAGCAGCTTAGATCGGCGACTAGCGGGAGTCCAAGAGACCCAGTACTTC. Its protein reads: CASSLDRRLAGVQETQYF.